Here is one T cell receptor (beta chain) with its context. Its antigen is still unknown. It is unclear where the CDR3 begins or ends on the DNA, so no DNA is shown, and the CDR3 is as TCRdb lists it. Germline assignment: CDR1 SGHTA and CDR2 FQGNSA. The CDR3 length is 17 residues, termini included. This record comes from a study of cytomegalovirus exposure and HLA in healthy donors. The PCR used 60 Vbeta and 13 Jbeta primers. TCRdb keeps only in-frame clones here, not all; method: immunoSEQ multiplex PCR. The table records about 59,000 clones, approximately 80% of them present only once. Study-level findings and limits: Links to common viral pathogens appeared, in a later analysis, for several of the most significant clusters. As immune exposure information, only CMV serostatus was available. Cytomegalovirus-associated status was assigned to around 160 TCR beta chains.

Missing from this donor's record is the CMV serostatus. The specimen was PBMCs. This chain joins TRBV7-2 and TRBJ1-5; no DNA check was done on the table's D call, TRBD1. The TCR originated in a human donor in good health. The CDR3 loop is CASSLASGQGINQPQHF.